These 31 T cell receptor beta chains came from one sample sequenced in a study of T cell responses to AZD1222 COVID-19 vaccine. Data came from immunoSEQ multiplex PCR; TCRdb stores just in-frame clones and leaves some out. The sample consists of 95,000 to 150,000 clones, around 86% of them appearing once. The sample in question was peripheral blood, obtained on day 0 of AZD1222 vaccination. These receptors all come from an adult in good health.

The chain uses TRBV4-3 and TRBJ1-3, with D uncertain. Trimming cost V 0 bases and J 0 bases, with 21 bases left between them. CDR1 is LGHNA, CDR2 YSLEER, per germline. This CDR3 is 20 amino acids long. CDR3 nucleotides: TGCGCCAGCAGCCAAGATTCGTTTAAGCGAGCAGGCCCCTCTGGAAACACCATATATTTT. Its protein product is CASSQDSFKRAGPSGNTIYF.

This chain links TRBV13 with TRBJ1-2; no clear D gene. The CDR3 covers 15 residues. The V end was cut by 0 bases, the J end by 8 bases, with 16 bases between. Germline CDR1 PRHDT, CDR2 FYEKMQ (reference sequence). CDR3 in amino acids: CASSLGGTFHQGYTF. The CDR3 DNA reads TGTGCCAGCAGCTTAGGGGGAACCTTTCATCAGGGCTACACCTTC.

The rearrangement links TRBV27 to TRBJ1-6; D possibly corresponds to TRBD1 (5 bases). CDR3 length: 14 residues. Trimming left V 3 bases short and J 9 bases short, with 12 bases between. Looked up from germline, CDR1 is MNHEY and CDR2 is SMNVEV (reference sequence). In DNA, the CDR3 is TGTGCCAGCAGTTTTAGTTTCAGGGTTTCACCCCTCCACTTT. It yields the protein CASSFSFRVSPLHF.

The chain carries TRBV4-1 and TRBJ1-5; TRBD1 aligns across 10 bases. Germline V CDR1 and CDR2: MGHRA, YSYEKL. The V gene end was trimmed by 1 base and the J gene end by 5 bases; junction bases not matched to a gene: 8. The CDR3 sequence is 17 residues long. Here the CDR3 reads CASSQAGTGERDQPQHF. The CDR3 DNA reads as TGCGCCAGCAGCCAAGCCGGGACAGGGGAACGTGATCAGCCCCAGCATTTT.

This clone was recorded a few times. The chain couples TRBV4-1 to TRBJ1-1, with D perhaps matching TRBD1 (5 bases). Trimming stripped 2 bases from V and 6 bases from J, with 19 bases between. The CDR3 is 16 residues long. Germline V gives CDR1 MGHRA, CDR2 YSYEKL. The CDR3 spells CASSQPLSFARAEAFF. The DNA of the CDR3 is TGCGCCAGCAGCCAACCCCTTTCCTTCGCCAGGGCTGAAGCTTTCTTT.

Concerning this clone: This sample also contains other DNA sequences that code for the same CDR3. The rearrangement links TRBV4-2 to TRBJ2-6; D possibly uses TRBD1 or TRBD2 (5 bases each). Trimming removed 3 bases at V and 0 bases at J, with 6 bases between. In germline, CDR1 is LGHNA, CDR2 YNFKEQ. This CDR3 has 15 residues. Written as DNA, the CDR3 is TGTGCCAGCAGCCAGGGACGCTCTGGGGCCAACGTCCTGACTTTC. Translating it yields CASSQGRSGANVLTF.

V usage is TRBV7-2 and J usage is TRBJ2-5; D might be TRBD1 or TRBD2, each matching 5 bases. Germline CDR1 is SGHTA and CDR2 is FQGNSA. The CDR3 totals 11 residues. Trimming took 6 bases from V and 5 from J, leaving 7 bases between them. The CDR3 reads CASRWGETQYF. The CDR3 DNA reads as TGTGCCAGCAGATGGGGGGAGACCCAGTACTTC. The full variable domain, with the rest looked up from reference TRBV7-2 and TRBJ2-5, is GAGVSQSPSNKVTEKGKDVELRCDPISGHTALYWYRQSLGQGLEFLIYFQGNSAPDKSGLPSDRFSAERTGGSVSTLTIQRTQQEDSAVYLCASRWGETQYFGPGTRLLVL.

This sequence joins TRBV6-6 and TRBJ1-2, with D perhaps TRBD1 (5 bases). Trimming cost V 2 bases and J 7 bases, with 11 bases left between them. The CDR3 length is 13 residues. Germline lookup yields CDR1 MNHNY and CDR2 SVGAGI (reference sequence). The CDR3 spells CASSYGGYSGYTF. DNA for the CDR3: TGTGCCAGCAGTTACGGGGGTTATTCTGGCTACACCTTC.

The rearrangement links TRBV9 to TRBJ1-3; no reliable D call. This CDR3 spans 16 amino acids. Germline lookup yields CDR1 SGDLS and CDR2 YYNGEE. V was cut by 2 bases and J by 1 base, with 13 bases left in between. The CDR3 sequence is CASSVAPAVSGNTIYF. The DNA for the CDR3 is TGTGCCAGCAGCGTGGCTCCGGCCGTATCTGGAAACACCATATATTTT.

This chain connects TRBV5-4 to TRBJ2-3; possibly TRBD2 for D (5 bases). V lost 10 bases to trimming and J lost 0 bases, with 15 bases between them. The CDR3 has 14 residues. CDR1 and CDR2 from the germline V gene are SGHNT and YYREEE (reference sequence). The CDR3 DNA reads as TGTGCCGGTCAAGCGGATTCTAGCACAGATACGCAGTATTTT. Amino acids: CAGQADSSTDTQYF.

The chain's CDR3 is CASSLGQSYEQYF. The CDR3 nucleotides read TGTGCCAGCAGTCTTGGACAGTCCTACGAGCAGTACTTC. The genes are TRBV12-3 or TRBV12-4 and TRBJ2-7; D is perhaps TRBD1 (6 bases). CDR3 size: 13 residues. V shed 5 bases and J shed 1 base, with 9 bases lying between them.

V usage is TRBV10-2 and J usage is TRBJ2-2; D may correspond to TRBD1 or TRBD2 (5 bases each). V gave up 4 bases and J gave up 3 bases, with 12 bases separating them. Germline V gene sequence: CDR1 WSHSY, CDR2 SAAADI. The CDR3 sequence is 15 residues long. CDR3 loop: CASSVIRGHTGELFF. CDR3 bases: TGCGCCAGCAGTGTGATACGGGGCCACACCGGGGAGCTGTTTTTT.

This chain joins TRBV5-6 and TRBJ2-7; 10 bases match TRBD2. The CDR3 covers 15 residues. CDR1 and CDR2 (germline): SGHDT, YYEEEE. After removal of 4 bases from V and 3 bases from J, the junction contained 7 bases not matched to a gene. The CDR3 is CASSLRTSGNYEQYF. The CDR3 nucleotides are TGTGCCAGCAGCCTACGGACTAGCGGAAACTACGAGCAGTACTTC.

The V call is TRBV3-1 (or the pseudogene TRBV3-2), the J call TRBJ1-2; D not resolved. CDR3 length: 15 residues. V lost 4 bases, J lost 6 bases, and 18 bases lay in between. Germline V gene sequence: CDR1 LGHDT, CDR2 YNNKEL (reference sequence). The CDR3 region has the DNA TGTGCCAGCAGCCCTCCGATTCACCCGCAGGATGGCTACACCTTC. Translating it yields CASSPPIHPQDGYTF.

This sequence joins TRBV7-2 and TRBJ2-5; TRBD2 might be the D (5 bases). Germline assignment: CDR1 SGHTA and CDR2 FQGNSA. The CDR3 is 14 residues long. Trimming removed 8 bases at V and 5 bases at J, with 18 bases between. The CDR3 here is CASLVRLARETQYF. CDR3 DNA sequence: TGTGCCAGCCTCGTGCGGCTAGCTCGGGAGACCCAGTACTTC.

The chain carries TRBV19 and TRBJ2-1, with D perhaps TRBD1 or TRBD2 (5 bases each). V was trimmed by 8 bases and J by 8 bases, leaving 22 bases between them. This CDR3 is built from 15 residues. Germline assignment: CDR1 LNHDA and CDR2 SQIVND (reference sequence). Here the CDR3 reads CASSDRGSSSDEQFF. DNA for the CDR3: TGTGCCAGTTCCGACCGGGGCTCATCTTCGGATGAGCAGTTCTTC.

The chain employs TRBV10-1 and TRBJ2-1; D assignment may be TRBD1 or TRBD2 (5 bases each). This CDR3 region has 13 residues. Germline loops: CDR1 WNHNN, CDR2 SYGVQD (reference sequence). V lost 0 bases and J lost 9, with 9 bases in between. This CDR3 reads CASSESTGAEQFF. The DNA for the CDR3 is TGCGCCAGCAGTGAGTCAACCGGGGCTGAGCAGTTCTTC.

V usage is TRBV4-2 and J usage is TRBJ1-6; D gene uncertain. The CDR3 length is 15 residues. Germline V gene lookup returns CDR1 LGHNA and CDR2 YNFKEQ. V gave up 0 bases and J gave up 8 bases, with 11 bases separating them. The CDR3 protein is CASSQEREPYSPLHF. The CDR3, as DNA: TGTGCCAGCAGCCAAGAGAGGGAACCCTATTCACCCCTCCACTTT.

The chain is built from TRBV6-5 and TRBJ2-2; 7 positions match TRBD1. CDR1 is MNHEY and CDR2 is SVGAGI in the germline V gene. This CDR3 region has 14 residues. Trimming removed 7 bases from V and 5 bases from J; junction bases left unmatched: 7. CDR3 in amino acids: CASNWDRETGELFF. The DNA of the CDR3 is TGTGCCAGCAATTGGGACAGAGAGACCGGGGAGCTGTTTTTT.

This chain uses TRBV19 with TRBJ1-1; D unclear. The CDR3 spans 16 residues. Germline values: CDR1 LNHDA, CDR2 SQIVND (reference sequence). Trimming pared 4 bases from V and 1 base from J, leaving 16 bases between. This CDR3 reads CASSKRLAQRNTEAFF. The CDR3 region has the DNA TGTGCCAGTAGTAAGAGGTTGGCGCAGAGGAACACTGAAGCTTTCTTT.

V is TRBV18 and J is TRBJ2-7; a weak D match, TRBD1 (6 bases). V was trimmed by 6 bases and J by 0 bases, leaving 12 bases between them. Germline V gives CDR1 KGHSH, CDR2 LQKENI. This CDR3 has 14 residues. The chain's CDR3 is CASSRTGNSYEQYF. The CDR3 DNA follows: TGTGCCAGCTCCCGAACAGGGAACTCCTACGAGCAGTACTTC.

The chain employs TRBV6-5 and TRBJ1-2, with 11 nucleotides matching TRBD1. Germline CDR1 reads MNHEY; CDR2 reads SVGAGI. With V trimmed by 1 base and J by 4 bases, 2 bases remained unmatched. The CDR3 loop spans 15 amino acids. CDR3 amino acids: CASSYLGTGGYGYTF. CDR3 DNA: TGTGCCAGCAGTTACTTAGGGACAGGGGGCTATGGCTACACCTTC.

The chain combines TRBV11-1 with TRBJ2-5; no clear D. Trimming shortened V by 3 bases and J by 0 bases, and 11 bases separated the two germline ends. Germline assignment: CDR1 SGHAT and CDR2 FQDESV (reference sequence). This CDR3 is built from 15 residues. CDR3: CASSFRWTYQETQYF. Written as DNA, the CDR3 is TGTGCCAGCAGCTTCCGCTGGACGTACCAAGAGACCCAGTACTTC.

V and J are TRBV15 and TRBJ2-6; tentatively, D is TRBD2 (6 bases). The length of the CDR3 is 16 residues. V lost 0 bases and J lost 4, with 10 bases in between. Germline V gene data show CDR1 as LNHNV and CDR2 as YYDKDF (reference sequence). In DNA form, the CDR3 reads TGTGCCACCAGCAGAGATGGGGGGACCGGGGCCAACGTCCTGACTTTC. As protein: CATSRDGGTGANVLTF.

In this sample, this clone turned up a few times. The J gene is TRBJ1-4, the V gene TRBV5-4; D not certain. The CDR3 contains 15 residues. Between the trimmed V and J ends, which lost 3 bases and 3 bases, there was a span of 12 bases. CDR1 is SGHNT, CDR2 YYREEE, per germline (reference sequence). CDR3 nucleotides: TGTGCCAGCAGCTCTGGGTCGAAACCTAATGAAAAACTGTTTTTT. It is translated as CASSSGSKPNEKLFF.

This chain uses TRBV4-1 with TRBJ1-6; D is undetermined. CDR1 and CDR2 (germline): MGHRA, YSYEKL. The ends were cut back, 0 bases at V and 4 bases at J, with 16 bases in the middle. The CDR3 covers 18 residues. The CDR3, as DNA: TGCGCCAGCAGCCAAGATATAAGTCCGACGGGATATAATTCACCCCTCCACTTT. It encodes CASSQDISPTGYNSPLHF.

This clone showed up just a few times. V gene TRBV5-6 combines with J gene TRBJ1-2; D is uncertain. CDR3 length: 13 residues. Trimming removed 4 bases from V and 2 bases from J, with 9 bases in between. Germline V gene lookup returns CDR1 SGHDT and CDR2 YYEEEE. The CDR3 nucleotides are TGTGCCAGCAGCCCGGGTGGCAACTATGGCTACACCTTC. It specifies CASSPGGNYGYTF.

The rearrangement links TRBV7-9 to TRBJ1-2; no firm D call. V lost 5 bases and J lost 3, with 13 bases in between. The CDR3 runs 14 residues. Germline CDR1 and CDR2: SEHNR and FQNEAQ (reference sequence). In DNA form, the CDR3 reads TGTGCCAGCAGCCAAATCCAGAGTTACTATGGCTACACCTTC. Amino acid sequence: CASSQIQSYYGYTF.

This chain links TRBV12-3 or TRBV12-4 with TRBJ1-4; 7 nucleotides agree with TRBD1. The V and J ends lost 6 bases and 10 bases, in that order; junction bases with no gene match: 8. The CDR3 contains 13 residues. The DNA of the CDR3 is TGTGCCAGCAGGGGAAGACAGGGCCGAAAACTGTTTTTT. It specifies CASRGRQGRKLFF.

The V gene is TRBV5-1, the J gene TRBJ2-7; weak D call: TRBD2 (6 bases). This CDR3 is 15 amino acids long. The V end was cut by 1 base, the J end by 2 bases, with 13 bases between. CDR1 is SGHRS and CDR2 is YFSETQ in the germline V gene. In nucleotides, the CDR3 is TGCGCCAGCAGCTTGCGGGGACTTCATACCTACGAGCAGTACTTC. This sequence encodes CASSLRGLHTYEQYF.

The rearrangement links TRBV5-5 to TRBJ2-3, with D tentatively TRBD2 (5 bases). The CDR3 totals 15 residues. CDR1 SGHKS and CDR2 YYEKEE come from the germline V gene (reference sequence). V was trimmed by 4 bases and J by 7 bases, leaving 19 bases between them. The CDR3 here is CASSQNSGIRNTQYF. As DNA, the CDR3 is TGTGCCAGCAGCCAAAACTCCGGGATAAGGAATACGCAGTATTTT.